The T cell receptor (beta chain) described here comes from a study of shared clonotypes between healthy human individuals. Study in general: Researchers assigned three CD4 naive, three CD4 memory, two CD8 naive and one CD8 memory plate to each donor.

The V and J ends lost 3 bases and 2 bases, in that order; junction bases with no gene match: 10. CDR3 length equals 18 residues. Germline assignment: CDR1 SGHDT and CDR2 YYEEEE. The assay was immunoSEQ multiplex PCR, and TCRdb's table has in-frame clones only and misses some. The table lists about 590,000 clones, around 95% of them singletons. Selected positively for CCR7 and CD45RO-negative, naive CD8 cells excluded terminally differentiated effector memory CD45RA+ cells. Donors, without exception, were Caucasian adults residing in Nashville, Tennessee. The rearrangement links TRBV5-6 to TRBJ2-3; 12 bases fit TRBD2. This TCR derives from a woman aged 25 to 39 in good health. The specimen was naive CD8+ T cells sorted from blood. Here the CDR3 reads CASSSLTSGSPDTDTQYF. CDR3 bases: TGTGCCAGCAGCTCCCTGACTAGCGGGAGCCCCGACACAGATACGCAGTATTTT. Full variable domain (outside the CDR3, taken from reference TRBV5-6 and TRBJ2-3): DAGVTQSPTHLIKTRGQQVTLRCSPKSGHDTVSWYQQALGQGPQFIFQYYEEEERQRGNFPDRFSGHQFPNYSSELNVNALLLGDSALYLCASSSLTSGSPDTDTQYFGPGTRLTVL.